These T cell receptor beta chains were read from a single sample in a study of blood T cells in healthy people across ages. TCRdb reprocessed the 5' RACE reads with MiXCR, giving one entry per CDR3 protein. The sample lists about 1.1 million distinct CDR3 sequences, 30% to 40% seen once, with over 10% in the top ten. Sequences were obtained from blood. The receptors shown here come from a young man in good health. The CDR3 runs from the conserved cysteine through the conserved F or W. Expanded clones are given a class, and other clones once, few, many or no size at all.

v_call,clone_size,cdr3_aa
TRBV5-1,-,CASSNEPGQQNTEAFF
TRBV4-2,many,CASSQDLFRETQYF
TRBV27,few,CATPHPYRADWANEKLFF
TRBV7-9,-,CASSLSRRGPRKGTEAFF
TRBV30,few,CAWSGLGAETQYF
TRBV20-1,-,CSAARGRGYNEQYF
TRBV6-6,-,CASSYGGSYNSPLHF
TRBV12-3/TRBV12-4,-,CASSPWVAGGPPGTDTQYF
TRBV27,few,CASSSRQGGHYGYTF
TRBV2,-,CASSELTGDIYGYTF
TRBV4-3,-,CASSQHPGQGYEQYF
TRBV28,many,CASSTTWTGNYGYTF
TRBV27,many,CASSFGPSYGYTF
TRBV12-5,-,CASGLSGGQGYNEQFF
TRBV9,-,CASSVGTTTEQFF
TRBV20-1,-,CSARVGTQPQHF
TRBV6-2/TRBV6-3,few,CASGRTGAEASEAFF
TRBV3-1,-,CASSRWGDEQYF
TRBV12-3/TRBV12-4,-,CASTLTDSSAQYF
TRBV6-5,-,CASSYLFGGETQYF
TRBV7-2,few,CASSLVPGGFSYNEQFF
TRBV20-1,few,CSAPIGGQGPYSNQPQHF
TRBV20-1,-,CSASTRTINEQFF
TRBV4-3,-,CASSAGSQVSGNTIYF
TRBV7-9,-,CASSSIGEAFF
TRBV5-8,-,CASSVGQDLYNEQFF
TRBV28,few,CASSSPDSPYGYTF
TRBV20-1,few,CSARKRGQQETQYF
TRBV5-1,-,CASSGTGTGYNEQFF
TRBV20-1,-,CSAPQTGANTGELFF
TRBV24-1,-,CATSDPDRGNSYNEQFF
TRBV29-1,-,CSVEDWASQSGTDTQYF